Below, 24 T cell receptor beta chains from the same sample are listed, as sequenced in a study of T cells expressing NK-cell markers. Following a re-call of the 5' RACE reads, TCRdb has one entry per CDR3 protein and lacks DNA. The specimen's table records several thousand distinct CDR3 sequences. Material for sequencing was blood T cells: a sorted CD56 or NKG2C T cell subset, CD4+ or CD8+ T cells, or bulk PBMC T cells (not recorded which). Receptors were obtained from a man between 18 and 69 years old in good health.

The J gene is TRBJ2-7, the V gene TRBV4-1; TCRdb's D call, TRBD2, is unchecked because there is no DNA. Germline lookup yields CDR1 MGHRA and CDR2 YSYEKL. This CDR3 has 16 amino acids. CDR3 residues: CASSQDEGKPSYEQYF.

V gene TRBV6-1 combines with J gene TRBJ2-3; TCRdb gives TRBD1 as the D gene, but with no DNA this cannot be confirmed. This CDR3 has 15 residues. Germline V lookup: CDR1 MNHNS, CDR2 SASEGT. CDR3 protein: CASSVVQGGTDTQYF.

The genes are TRBV6-1 and TRBJ2-2. There are 15 residues in the CDR3. From germline, CDR1 is MNHNS and CDR2 SASEGT. The CDR3 reads CASTEKPANTGELFF.

This chain connects TRBV20-1 to TRBJ2-3; the D gene TCRdb calls, TRBD2, cannot be checked with no DNA. This CDR3 has 11 residues. Germline values: CDR1 DFQATT, CDR2 SNEGSKA (reference sequence). CDR3 protein: CSGTKGDTQYF.

This chain uses TRBV6-4 with TRBJ2-1. The CDR3 loop spans 15 amino acids. Germline CDR1 MRHNA, CDR2 SNTAGT. CDR3 region: CASSLTSSGYNEQFF.

The V and J genes are TRBV6-2 or TRBV6-3 and TRBJ2-3; the D call from TCRdb, TRBD1, cannot be confirmed without DNA. Germline-derived CDR1 and CDR2 are MNHEY and SVGEGT. This CDR3 is 15 amino acids long. CDR3 sequence reads: CASSPGTGPTDTQYF.

The chain couples TRBV11-2 to TRBJ2-5. Germline V gives CDR1 SGHAT, CDR2 FQNNGV. The CDR3 is made up of 14 amino acids. The chain's CDR3 is CASSLSSTGETQYF.

The genes are TRBV20-1 and TRBJ2-3; the D call from TCRdb, TRBD1, cannot be confirmed without DNA. The CDR3 loop spans 16 amino acids. Germline CDR1 DFQATT, CDR2 SNEGSKA (reference sequence). This CDR3 is CSARDGVRGDTDTQYF.

The genes are TRBV20-1 and TRBJ2-5; TCRdb outputs TRBD1, but without DNA this stays unchecked. This CDR3 is 15 amino acids long. Per germline, CDR1 DFQATT and CDR2 SNEGSKA (reference sequence). This chain's CDR3 is CSARATTGGWETQYF.

This chain's CDR3 is CASSLGSNEQFF. The V gene is TRBV5-5, the J gene TRBJ2-1. Germline CDR1 and CDR2: SGHKS and YYEKEE (reference sequence). The CDR3 consists of 12 residues.

The rearrangement joins TRBV27 to TRBJ2-1; TCRdb names TRBD2, which stays unverified in the absence of DNA. CDR1 and CDR2 (germline): MNHEY, SMNVEV (reference sequence). The CDR3 has 16 residues. CDR3 sequence: CASSSTPGLGGNEQFF.

The CDR3 reads CSAPGTGNSGNTIYF. The chain couples TRBV20-1 to TRBJ1-3; TCRdb lists TRBD1, though no DNA is available to test this call. CDR1 DFQATT and CDR2 SNEGSKA come from the germline V gene (reference sequence). The CDR3 has 15 residues.

This chain links TRBV20-1 with TRBJ1-6; the D call of TRBD1 rests on TCRdb alone, since no DNA is present to check it. The CDR3 has 14 amino acids. Germline-derived CDR1 and CDR2 are DFQATT and SNEGSKA (reference sequence). CDR3 in amino acids: CSARVGTENSPLHF.

CDR3 loop: CASKGREERTDTQYF. V gene TRBV6-1 combines with J gene TRBJ2-3; with no DNA, the TCRdb D assignment of TRBD2 cannot be verified. This CDR3 region has 15 residues. Per germline, CDR1 MNHNS and CDR2 SASEGT.

This chain links TRBV15 with TRBJ2-7; checking the TCRdb D call of TRBD1 is not possible without DNA. The CDR3 runs 16 residues. Germline assignment: CDR1 LNHNV and CDR2 YYDKDF (reference sequence). The CDR3 loop is CATSRDPGDSSYEQYF.

The chain recombines TRBV12-3 or TRBV12-4 with TRBJ2-5. CDR3 length: 14 amino acids. The CDR3 loop is CASSSTSYKRTQYF.

The chain couples TRBV15 to TRBJ2-1; TCRdb reports TRBD2, a call that lacks DNA to check it against. The CDR3 is 15 amino acids. Looked up from germline, CDR1 is LNHNV and CDR2 is YYDKDF (reference sequence). This chain's CDR3 is CATSSGLEYYNEQFF. Complete variable domain (other parts from reference TRBV15 and TRBJ2-1): DAMVIQNPRYQVTQFGKPVTLSCSQTLNHNVMYWYQQKSSQAPKLLFHYYDKDFNNEADTPDNFQSRRPNTSFCFLDIRSPGLGDTAMYLCATSSGLEYYNEQFFGPGTRLTVL.

The chain employs TRBV5-8 and TRBJ2-5; the TCRdb D gene call, TRBD1, has no DNA to confirm it. The CDR3 loop spans 15 amino acids. CDR1 and CDR2 (germline): SGHTS, YDEGEE. The CDR3 loop reads CASSPGTGWEETQYF.

The chain carries TRBV20-1 and TRBJ2-1. The germline gives CDR1 DFQATT, CDR2 SNEGSKA (reference sequence). The CDR3 has 14 amino acids. CDR3 protein: CSAWGRRPYNEQFF.

The chain couples TRBV3-1 to TRBJ2-5; the TCRdb D gene call, TRBD1, has no DNA to confirm it. This CDR3 region has 16 residues. Germline assignment: CDR1 LGHDT and CDR2 YNNKEL (reference sequence). The CDR3 sequence: CASSQEGREATETQYF.

The rearrangement uses TRBV6-2 or TRBV6-3 and TRBJ2-1; as DNA is missing, the TRBD1 call by TCRdb cannot be tested. This CDR3 has 14 residues. The germline V gene encodes CDR1 MNHEY and CDR2 SVGEGT. The CDR3 spells CASSHRDPWGEQFF.

The chain uses TRBV6-4 and TRBJ2-1; TCRdb's D call of TRBD2 is untestable without DNA. CDR1 and CDR2 (germline): MRHNA, SNTAGT. The CDR3 covers 16 residues. CDR3 in amino acids: CASSVTGTSGGARQFF.

The chain recombines TRBV11-3 with TRBJ2-2; the D gene TCRdb calls, TRBD1, cannot be checked with no DNA. The CDR3 is made up of 15 amino acids. Germline loops: CDR1 SGHNT, CDR2 YENEEA. Here the CDR3 reads CASSFGRRGTGELFF.

The J gene is TRBJ2-3, the V gene TRBV2. The V gene's germline CDR1 is SNHLY and CDR2 FYNNEI. This CDR3 is built from 16 residues. The CDR3 protein is CASSYSGKILTDTQYF.